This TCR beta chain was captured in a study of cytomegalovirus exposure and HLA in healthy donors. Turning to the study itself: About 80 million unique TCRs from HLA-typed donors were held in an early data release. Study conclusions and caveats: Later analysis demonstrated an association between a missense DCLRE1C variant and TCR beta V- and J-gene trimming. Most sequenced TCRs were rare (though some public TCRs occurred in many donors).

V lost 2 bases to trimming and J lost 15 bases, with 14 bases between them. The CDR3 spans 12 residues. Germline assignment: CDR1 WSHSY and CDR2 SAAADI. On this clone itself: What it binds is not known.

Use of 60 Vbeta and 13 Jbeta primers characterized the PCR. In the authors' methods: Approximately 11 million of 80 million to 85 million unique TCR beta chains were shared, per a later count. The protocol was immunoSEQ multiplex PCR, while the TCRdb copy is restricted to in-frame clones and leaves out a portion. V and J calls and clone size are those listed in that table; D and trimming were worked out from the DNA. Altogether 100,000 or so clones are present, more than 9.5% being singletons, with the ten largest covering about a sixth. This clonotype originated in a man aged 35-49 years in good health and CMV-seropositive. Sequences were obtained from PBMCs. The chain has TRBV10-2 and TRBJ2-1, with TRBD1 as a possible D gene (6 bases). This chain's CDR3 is CASSEVDRWRFF. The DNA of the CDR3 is TGCGCCAGCAGTGAGGTAGACAGGTGGCGGTTCTTC.